This T cell receptor (beta chain) was identified during a study of regulatory T cells in long-lasting Graves disease. Study as a whole: Recently diagnosed Graves' patients had received antithyroid drugs for under 3 months.

This clonotype was found many times. Investigators prepared the TCR beta libraries by applying iRepertoire HTBI primers and Arm-PCR of CDR3 regions. TCRdb called the multiplex PCR reads again in MiXCR, with one record for every CDR3 protein. The sample has some 490,000 distinct CDR3 sequences, around 12% seen once. The CDR3 length is 12 residues. Trimming pared 7 bases from V and 4 bases from J, leaving 8 bases between. Time point meaning: newly diagnosed GD, antithyroid drugs for less than 3 months. Isolated PBMC RNA provided the starting material for the TCR library. A peripheral blood sample, around 8.5 milliliters in volume, was drawn into EDTA tubes. This sample also appeared in a second study, on T cells in Graves' hyperthyroidism and ophthalmopathy.

V and J are TRBV12-3 or TRBV12-4 and TRBJ1-3; no clear D. Sequenced material: peripheral blood mononuclear cells (PBMCs), taken at new diagnosis, from a patient treated with antithyroid drugs. The sequence was obtained from a woman aged 25 to 39 with Graves disease. CDR3 nucleotides: TGTGCCAGCACACTCCAGGGAAACACCATATATTTT. Translation gives CASTLQGNTIYF.